This T cell receptor beta chain is from a study of graft-versus-host responses after intestinal transplantation. About the study: The study gave all recipients anti-thymocyte globulin induction, then tacrolimus and steroids for 2 to 3 years.

The study, taken as a whole, reports: Recipient marrow showed GvH clones, some seen first in ileum or blood.

With 4 bases removed from V and 1 base from J, the gap between germline ends came to 12 bases. The CDR3 covers 15 residues. Germline V gene sequence: CDR1 MRHNA, CDR2 SNTAGT. Here immunoSEQ multiplex PCR was the method, and the copy in TCRdb shows in-frame clones only, minus some. Counted here are around 54,000 clones, 91% occurring once; the ten biggest clones make up roughly 5.5%. This clone occurred a few times. Its antigen remains unknown. This chain joins TRBV6-4 and TRBJ2-3, with D perhaps TRBD1 (6 bases). The sequence was obtained from a human patient who received an intestinal transplant, so some T cells may come from the graft donor. The sequencing used PBMCs, collected approximately 97 weeks after intestinal transplant. In DNA, the CDR3 is TGTGCCAGCAGTGCCTTGGCAGGGGGCACAGATACGCAGTATTTT. It translates to CASSALAGGTDTQYF.